The 27 T cell receptor beta chains below were found in one sample sequenced in a study of T-cell reconstitution after alpha-beta-depleted transplantation in children. Preparation of the TCRbeta library used unique molecular identifiers. TCRdb analysed the PCR reads with MiXCR anew, one entry per CDR3 protein. Of about 170,000 distinct CDR3 sequences in the sample, 8.5% to 14% are singletons; the top ten hold approximately 13%. The sample consisted of PBMCs, taken before TCRalphabeta/CD19-depleted stem cell transplant. These TCRs come from a boy aged 2 to 10 with acute myeloid leukemia, due to receive a stem cell transplant.

This clonotype has at least ten counts. The rearrangement uses TRBV20-1 and TRBJ2-1; a possible D gene is TRBD2 (6 bases). The CDR3 is 16 amino acids. With 2 bases removed from V and 9 bases from J, the gap between germline ends came to 23 bases. Germline CDR1 is DFQATT and CDR2 is SNEGSKA (reference sequence). The CDR3 sequence: CSARSTIRGSQSEQFF. CDR3 coding DNA: TGCAGTGCTAGATCTACCATCCGGGGGAGTCAGAGTGAGCAGTTCTTC.

This clonotype was counted ten times or more. The V gene is TRBV27, the J gene TRBJ2-2, with D possibly being TRBD2 (6 bases). The CDR3 is made up of 17 amino acids. The germline V and J ends were trimmed by 2 bases and 1 base, with 14 bases remaining between them. Germline values: CDR1 MNHEY, CDR2 SMNVEV (reference sequence). The CDR3 sequence: CASSLLFYGGNTGELFF. The CDR3, as DNA: TGTGCCAGCAGTTTACTTTTTTACGGGGGGAACACCGGGGAGCTGTTTTTT.

This clonotype was seen ten or more times. CDR3 region: CASSGDRSNYGYTF. Written as DNA, the CDR3 is TGTGCCAGCTCCGGGGACAGGAGCAACTATGGCTACACCTTC. V gene TRBV18 combines with J gene TRBJ1-2, with 8 bases that match TRBD1. Germline CDR1 and CDR2: KGHSH and LQKENI. This CDR3 spans 14 amino acids. Trimming removed 6 bases from V and 2 bases from J; junction bases left unmatched: 5.

This clonotype was counted at least ten times. The V and J genes are TRBV3-1 and TRBJ2-2; either TRBD1 or TRBD2 may fit D (5 bases each). This CDR3 is 14 amino acids long. The germline gives CDR1 LGHDT, CDR2 YNNKEL (reference sequence). V was clipped by 3 bases and J by 7 bases, with 12 bases between them. This CDR3 reads CASSQNGAGGELFF. Here the CDR3 DNA reads TGTGCCAGCAGCCAGAACGGGGCAGGCGGGGAGCTGTTTTTT. Combining the CDR3 with reference TRBV3-1 and TRBJ2-2 gives the whole variable domain DTAVSQTPKYLVTQMGNDKSIKCEQNLGHDTMYWYKQDSKKFLKIMFSYNNKELIINETVPNRFSPKSPDKAHLNLHINSLELGDSAVYFCASSQNGAGGELFFGEGSRLTVL.

This clonotype was counted ten times or more. V and J are TRBV6-5 and TRBJ2-7; D is unresolved. The CDR3 runs to 15 residues. Germline V gives CDR1 MNHEY, CDR2 SVGAGI. V was shortened by 6 bases and J by 3 bases, with 18 bases between the two germline ends. The CDR3 loop reads CASSRTGSLRYEQYF. The DNA for the CDR3 is TGTGCCAGCAGCCGCACCGGGTCCCTACGCTACGAGCAGTACTTC.

The chain is built from TRBV12-3 or TRBV12-4 and TRBJ2-1; 9 bases agree with TRBD2. The CDR3 extends over 19 amino acids. The CDR3 nucleotides are TGTACCTGCAGTCCCTCCCTTTGGGTAGCGGGGGACCGTTACAATGAGCAGTTCTTC. Protein product: CTCSPSLWVAGDRYNEQFF.

In its sample, this clonotype was seen many times. This rearrangement joins TRBV20-1 to TRBJ1-5; 8 nucleotides line up with TRBD1. There are 15 residues in the CDR3. Losses at the gene ends were 0 bases for V and 1 base for J; bases not matched to a gene: 2. Germline V lookup: CDR1 DFQATT, CDR2 SNEGSKA (reference sequence). CDR3 bases: TGCAGTGCTAGAGATTGGACAGGGAGCAATCAGCCCCAGCATTTT. Protein sequence: CSARDWTGSNQPQHF.

This clonotype was counted ten times or more. Written as DNA, the CDR3 is TGTGCCAGCAGCCTTAGCCCCGGACAGGGTCTTGGGACTGAAGCTTTCTTT. Translation: CASSLSPGQGLGTEAFF. V gene TRBV7-2 combines with J gene TRBJ1-1; 8 bases fit TRBD1. In germline, CDR1 is SGHTA, CDR2 FQGNSA. This CDR3 is 17 amino acids long. Trimming removed 5 bases from V and 5 bases from J; junction bases left unmatched: 16.

Comment on this clonotype: Just one base apart from a much larger clone, this may be a read error. This chain joins TRBV5-1 and TRBJ2-3; tentatively, D is TRBD2 (5 bases). The germline gives CDR1 SGHRS, CDR2 YFSETQ. V dropped 0 bases and J dropped 2 bases, with 10 bases sitting between them. This CDR3 region has 15 residues. CDR3 protein: CASSLVREPTDTQYF. The CDR3 DNA is TGCGCCAGCAGCTTGGTGAGGGAGCCCACAGATACGCAGTATTTT. The entire variable domain, with the rest obtained from reference TRBV5-1 and TRBJ2-3, is as follows: KAGVTQTPRYLIKTRGQQVTLSCSPISGHRSVSWYQQTPGQGLQFLFEYFSETQRNKGNFPGRFSGRQFSNSRSEMNVSTLELGDSALYLCASSLVREPTDTQYFGPGTRLTVL.

This clonotype was seen ten or more times. The chain couples TRBV5-4 to TRBJ2-7; D could derive from TRBD1 or TRBD2 (5 bases each). Trimming shortened V by 3 bases and J by 0 bases, and 10 bases separated the two germline ends. This CDR3 region has 14 residues. Germline V CDR1 and CDR2: SGHNT, YYREEE (reference sequence). This CDR3 reads CASSSGPGSYEQYV. For the CDR3, the DNA is TGTGCCAGCAGCTCGGGACCGGGCTCCTACGAGCAGTACGTC.

V usage is TRBV4-1 and J usage is TRBJ2-7; the D gene is possibly TRBD1 (6 bases). This CDR3 is built from 15 residues. Trimming removed 4 bases at V and 7 bases at J, with 20 bases between. Germline V CDR1 and CDR2: MGHRA, YSYEKL. The CDR3 bases are TGCGCCAGCAGCCGATTAGTTACAGGGATGGGGGAGCAGTACTTC. It codes for CASSRLVTGMGEQYF.

This clonotype was recorded many times. The chain couples TRBV11-2 to TRBJ2-7; weak D call: TRBD2 (7 bases). CDR3 length: 14 residues. Germline CDR1 reads SGHAT; CDR2 reads FQNNGV. V lost 5 bases and J lost 5, with 16 bases in between. CDR3 sequence reads: CASSQHWEGDEQYF. CDR3 nucleotides: TGTGCCAGCAGCCAACATTGGGAGGGGGACGAGCAGTACTTC.

This clonotype has ten or more counts. The chain recombines TRBV11-1 with TRBJ2-7; 8 bases align to TRBD2. V shed 5 bases, J shed 3 bases, and the junction held 12 bases outside the gene matches. The CDR3 loop spans 16 amino acids. The germline gives CDR1 SGHAT, CDR2 FQDESV (reference sequence). The CDR3 coding sequence is TGTGCCAGCAGCCCCGATCTCCTAGCGGGCCTCTACGAGCAGTACTTC. Its protein product is CASSPDLLAGLYEQYF. The full variable domain, rest sourced from reference TRBV11-1 and TRBJ2-7, is EAEVAQSPRYKITEKSQAVAFWCDPISGHATLYWYRQILGQGPELLVQFQDESVVDDSQLPKDRFSAERLKGVDSTLKIQPAELGDSAMYLCASSPDLLAGLYEQYFGPGTRLTVT.

In its sample, this clonotype was seen many times. The chain has TRBV12-3 or TRBV12-4 and TRBJ1-5; D unclear. Trimming removed 0 bases at V and 3 bases at J, with 0 bases between. The CDR3 runs to 12 residues. For the CDR3, the DNA is TGTGCCAGCAGTTTAGCCAATCAGCCCCAGCATTTT. This sequence encodes CASSLANQPQHF.

This clonotype was seen ten or more times. This sequence joins TRBV20-1 and TRBJ1-5; D gene unclear. CDR3 length equals 12 residues. The ends were cut back, 3 bases at V and 7 bases at J, with 10 bases in the middle. Germline V gene data show CDR1 as DFQATT and CDR2 as SNEGSKA (reference sequence). CDR3 sequence reads: CSARVGSQPQHF. DNA of the CDR3: TGCAGTGCTAGGGTCGGGAGCCAGCCCCAGCATTTT.

The chain carries TRBV7-9 and TRBJ1-1; no clear D gene. CDR3 size: 8 residues. Germline-derived CDR1 and CDR2 are SEHNR and FQNEAQ (reference sequence). Trimming pared 11 bases from V and 11 bases from J, leaving 9 bases between. The CDR3 DNA reads as TGTGCCGCCGGCCCGGCTTTCTTT. This translates into CAAGPAFF.

This clonotype was recorded at least ten times. This chain uses TRBV4-1 with TRBJ2-5; no clear D. The CDR3 has 15 residues. V was pared by 5 bases and J by 1 base, with 14 bases between. Germline CDR1 is MGHRA and CDR2 is YSYEKL. The CDR3 protein is CASSAKWSSQETQYF. The DNA for the CDR3 is TGCGCCAGCAGCGCCAAATGGAGCAGCCAAGAGACCCAGTACTTC.

This clonotype was counted many times. This sequence joins TRBV29-1 and TRBJ2-3; 7 bases are shared with TRBD2. Trimming at V came to 3 bases and at J to 4 bases, leaving 1 base not matched to a gene. The CDR3 covers 12 residues. Germline CDR1 SQVTM, CDR2 ANQGSEA. This chain's CDR3 is CSVEREPDTQYF. CDR3 nucleotides: TGCAGCGTTGAGCGGGAGCCAGATACGCAGTATTTT.

This clonotype was counted ten times or more. V gene TRBV29-1 combines with J gene TRBJ2-5; 12 bases are a match to TRBD2. Germline CDR1 SQVTM, CDR2 ANQGSEA. The CDR3 contains 20 residues. Trimming removed 5 bases from V and 3 bases from J; junction bases left unmatched: 22. CDR3 sequence: CSVSSPLSLTRLAGEETQYF. The CDR3 DNA follows: TGCAGCGTTTCTTCCCCCCTTTCACTCACTCGACTAGCGGGGGAAGAGACCCAGTACTTC.

This clonotype was seen repeatedly, ten times or more. The chain employs TRBV7-3 and TRBJ1-6; D possibly corresponds to TRBD1 (5 bases). With 3 bases removed from V and 8 bases from J, the gap between germline ends came to 17 bases. In germline, CDR1 is SGHTA, CDR2 FQGTGA. The CDR3 is 16 residues long. CDR3 bases: TGTGCCAGCAGCTTCTTCGGGGCGCCCGGGGATTCACCCCTCCACTTT. Protein sequence: CASSFFGAPGDSPLHF.

The chain uses TRBV28 and TRBJ1-4; 10 bases agree with TRBD1. CDR3 length: 15 residues. V shed 3 bases, J shed 5 bases, and the junction held 3 bases outside the gene matches. In germline, CDR1 is MDHEN, CDR2 SYDVKM. The CDR3 region has the DNA TGTGCCAGCAGTTTCTCGGGACAGGGGAATGAAAAACTGTTTTTT. Residues: CASSFSGQGNEKLFF. Together with reference TRBV28 and TRBJ1-4, the CDR3 gives the full variable domain: DVKVTQSSRYLVKRTGEKVFLECVQDMDHENMFWYRQDPGLGLRLIYFSYDVKMKEKGDIPEGYSVSREKKERFSLILESASTNQTSMYLCASSFSGQGNEKLFFGSGTQLSVL.

This clonotype was seen ten or more times. The chain couples TRBV3-1 to TRBJ2-3; D unresolved. The CDR3 spans 15 residues. V was trimmed by 1 base and J by 3 bases, leaving 11 bases between them. The germline V gene has CDR1 LGHDT and CDR2 YNNKEL (reference sequence). The CDR3, as DNA: TGTGCCAGCAGCCAAGTTATAGTCCCAACAGATACGCAGTATTTT. It codes for CASSQVIVPTDTQYF.

This clonotype was detected many times. The chain has TRBV23-1 and TRBJ1-1; D unclear. TRBV23-1 is an ORF, with its function uncertain. The CDR3 loop spans 11 amino acids. Trimming cost V 5 bases and J 2 bases, with 3 bases left between them. The CDR3 nucleotides are TGCGCCAGCAGTACAAACACTGAAGCTTTCTTT. As protein: CASSTNTEAFF.

Many counts were recorded for this clonotype. The chain recombines TRBV10-2 with TRBJ1-1, with D perhaps matching TRBD1 (6 bases). This CDR3 spans 13 amino acids. V lost 6 bases to trimming and J lost 5 bases, with 13 bases between them. The germline V gene encodes CDR1 WSHSY and CDR2 SAAADI. DNA of the CDR3: TGCGCCAGCAGCGTAGGGGGGGAGACTGAAGCTTTCTTT. This gives the protein CASSVGGETEAFF.

This clonotype was detected many times. The chain is built from TRBV7-2 and TRBJ2-5, with D perhaps TRBD2 (6 bases). This CDR3 has 15 residues. Germline V CDR1 and CDR2: SGHTA, FQGNSA. The V end lost 6 bases, the J end lost 7 bases, and 21 bases lay between the germline ends. CDR3 nucleotides: TGTGCCAGCAGTATCGTAGCGGATACGAGGGGGACCCAGTACTTC. Amino acids: CASSIVADTRGTQYF. Supplemented by reference TRBV7-2 and TRBJ2-5, the full variable domain reads GAGVSQSPSNKVTEKGKDVELRCDPISGHTALYWYRQSLGQGLEFLIYFQGNSAPDKSGLPSDRFSAERTGGSVSTLTIQRTQQEDSAVYLCASSIVADTRGTQYFGPGTRLLVL.

This clonotype was recorded at least ten times. The CDR3 bases are TGCAGTGCCCTCTCGGACAGGACCTACGAGCAGTACTTC. Translating it yields CSALSDRTYEQYF. The V and J genes are TRBV20-1 and TRBJ2-7; TRBD1 matches 7 bases. V lost 6 bases, J lost 2 bases, and 7 bases stayed unmatched. The CDR3 loop spans 13 amino acids. Germline loops: CDR1 DFQATT, CDR2 SNEGSKA (reference sequence).

This chain joins TRBV4-2 and TRBJ1-2; possibly TRBD1 for D (6 bases). Germline assignment: CDR1 LGHNA and CDR2 YNFKEQ. The CDR3 is 13 amino acids. V lost 4 bases to trimming and J lost 8 bases, with 14 bases between them. DNA for the CDR3: TGTGCCAGCAGCCCCGGGCAGGGGCTCGGCTACACCTTC. This encodes CASSPGQGLGYTF.